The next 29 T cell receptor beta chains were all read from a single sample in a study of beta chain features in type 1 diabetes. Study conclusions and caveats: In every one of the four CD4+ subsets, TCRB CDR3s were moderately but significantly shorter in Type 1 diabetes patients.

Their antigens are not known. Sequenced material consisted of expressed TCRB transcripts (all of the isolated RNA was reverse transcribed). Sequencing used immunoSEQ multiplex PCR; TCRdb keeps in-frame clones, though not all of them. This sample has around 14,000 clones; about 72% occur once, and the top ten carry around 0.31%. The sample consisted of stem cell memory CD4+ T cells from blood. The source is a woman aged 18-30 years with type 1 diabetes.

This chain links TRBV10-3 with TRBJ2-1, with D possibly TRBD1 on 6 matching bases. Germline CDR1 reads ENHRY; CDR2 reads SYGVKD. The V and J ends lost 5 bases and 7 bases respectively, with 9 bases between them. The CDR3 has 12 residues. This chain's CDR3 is CAISQGMNEQFF. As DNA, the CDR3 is TGTGCCATCAGTCAGGGGATGAATGAGCAGTTCTTC.

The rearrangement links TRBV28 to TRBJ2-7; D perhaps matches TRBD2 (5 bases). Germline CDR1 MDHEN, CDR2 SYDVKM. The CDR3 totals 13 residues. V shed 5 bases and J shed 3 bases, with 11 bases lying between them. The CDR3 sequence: CASSLDLNYEQYF. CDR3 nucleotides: TGTGCCAGCAGTCTGGACTTGAACTACGAGCAGTACTTC.

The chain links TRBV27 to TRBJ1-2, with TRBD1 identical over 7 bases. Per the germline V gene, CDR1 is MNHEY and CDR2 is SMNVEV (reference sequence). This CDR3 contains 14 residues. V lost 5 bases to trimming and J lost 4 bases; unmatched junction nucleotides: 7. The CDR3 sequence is CASSTDRDFYGYTF. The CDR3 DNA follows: TGTGCCAGCAGTACCGACAGGGATTTCTATGGCTACACCTTC.

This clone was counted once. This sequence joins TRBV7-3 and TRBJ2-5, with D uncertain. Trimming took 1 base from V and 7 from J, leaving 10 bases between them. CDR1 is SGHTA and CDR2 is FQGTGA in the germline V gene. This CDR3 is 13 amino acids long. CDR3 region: CASSLNWAGTQYF. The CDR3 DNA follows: TGTGCCAGCAGCTTAAATTGGGCAGGGACCCAGTACTTC.

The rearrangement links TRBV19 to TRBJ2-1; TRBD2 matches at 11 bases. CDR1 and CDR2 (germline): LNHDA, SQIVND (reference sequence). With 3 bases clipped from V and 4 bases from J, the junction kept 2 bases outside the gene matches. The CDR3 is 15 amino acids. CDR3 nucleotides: TGTGCCAGTAGTATCAGACTAGCGGGGTACAATGAGCAGTTCTTC. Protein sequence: CASSIRLAGYNEQFF.

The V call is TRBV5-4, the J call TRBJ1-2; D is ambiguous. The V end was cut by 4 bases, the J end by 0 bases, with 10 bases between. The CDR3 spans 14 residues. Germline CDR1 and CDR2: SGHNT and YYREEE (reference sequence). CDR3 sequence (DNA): TGTGCCAGCAGCCGAGATTTAGCTAACTATGGCTACACCTTC. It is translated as CASSRDLANYGYTF. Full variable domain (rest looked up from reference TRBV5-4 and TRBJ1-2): ETGVTQSPTHLIKTRGQQVTLRCSSQSGHNTVSWYQQALGQGPQFIFQYYREEENGRGNFPPRFSGLQFPNYSSELNVNALELDDSALYLCASSRDLANYGYTFGSGTRLTVV.

CDR3 protein: CASSLNAGTSGRGREQFF. DNA of the CDR3: TGTGCCAGCAGTTTAAACGCCGGGACTAGCGGGAGGGGGCGGGAGCAGTTCTTC. The chain employs TRBV7-8 and TRBJ2-1; 16 bases line up with TRBD2. The trim removed 6 bases at V and 10 bases at J, leaving 15 bases unmatched. Looked up from germline, CDR1 is SGHVS and CDR2 is FQNEAQ. This CDR3 spans 18 amino acids.

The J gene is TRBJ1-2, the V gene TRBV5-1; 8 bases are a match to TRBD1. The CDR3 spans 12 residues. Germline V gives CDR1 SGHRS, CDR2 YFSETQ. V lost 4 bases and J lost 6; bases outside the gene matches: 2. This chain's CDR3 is CASSVTGDGYTF. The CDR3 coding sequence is TGCGCCAGCAGCGTGACAGGGGATGGCTACACCTTC.

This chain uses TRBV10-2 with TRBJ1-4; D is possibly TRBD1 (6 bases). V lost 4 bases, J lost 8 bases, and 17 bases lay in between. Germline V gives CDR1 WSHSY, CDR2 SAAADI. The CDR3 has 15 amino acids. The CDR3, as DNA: TGCGCCAGCAGTGGGCCCGCAGGGGCGGAGGAAAAACTGTTTTTT. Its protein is CASSGPAGAEEKLFF.

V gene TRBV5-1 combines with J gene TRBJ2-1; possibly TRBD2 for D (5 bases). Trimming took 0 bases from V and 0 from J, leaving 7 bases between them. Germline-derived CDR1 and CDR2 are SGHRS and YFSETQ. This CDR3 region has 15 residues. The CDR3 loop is CASSLASGSYNEQFF. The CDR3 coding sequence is TGCGCCAGCAGCTTGGCCAGCGGCTCCTACAATGAGCAGTTCTTC.

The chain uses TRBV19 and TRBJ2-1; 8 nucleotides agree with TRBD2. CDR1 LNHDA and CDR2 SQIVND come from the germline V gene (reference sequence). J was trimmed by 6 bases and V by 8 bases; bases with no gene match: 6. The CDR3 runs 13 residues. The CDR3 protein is CASLSGRGNEQFF. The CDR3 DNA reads TGTGCCAGTTTGAGCGGGAGAGGCAATGAGCAGTTCTTC.

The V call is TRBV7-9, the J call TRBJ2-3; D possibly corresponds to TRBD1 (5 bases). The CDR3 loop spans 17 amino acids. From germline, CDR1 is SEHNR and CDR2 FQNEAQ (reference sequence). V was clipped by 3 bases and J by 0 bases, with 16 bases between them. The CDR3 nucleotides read TGTGCCAGCAGCTTCCTCCTCTCGACAGTGAGCACAGATACGCAGTATTTT. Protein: CASSFLLSTVSTDTQYF.

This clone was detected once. The CDR3 spells CASSEYEAGSYNEQFF. DNA of the CDR3: TGTGCCAGCAGTGAATATGAAGCGGGATCCTACAATGAGCAGTTCTTC. V is TRBV6-1 and J is TRBJ2-1, with 7 bases aligning to TRBD2. V shed 2 bases and J 1 base; nucleotides not matched to a gene: 5. CDR3 length: 16 residues. In germline, CDR1 is MNHNS, CDR2 SASEGT.

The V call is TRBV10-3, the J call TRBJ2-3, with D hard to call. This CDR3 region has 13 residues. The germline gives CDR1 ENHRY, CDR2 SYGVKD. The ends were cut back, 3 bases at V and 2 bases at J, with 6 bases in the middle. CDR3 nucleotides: TGTGCCATCAGTGAAGCGTCCACAGATACGCAGTATTTT. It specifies CAISEASTDTQYF.

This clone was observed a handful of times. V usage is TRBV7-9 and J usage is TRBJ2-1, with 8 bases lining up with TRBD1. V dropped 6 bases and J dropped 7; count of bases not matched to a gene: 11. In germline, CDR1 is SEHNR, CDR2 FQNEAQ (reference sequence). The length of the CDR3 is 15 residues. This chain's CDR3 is CASSSRDRSRNEQFF. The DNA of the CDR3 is TGTGCCAGCAGTTCCCGGGACAGGTCTAGGAATGAGCAGTTCTTC.

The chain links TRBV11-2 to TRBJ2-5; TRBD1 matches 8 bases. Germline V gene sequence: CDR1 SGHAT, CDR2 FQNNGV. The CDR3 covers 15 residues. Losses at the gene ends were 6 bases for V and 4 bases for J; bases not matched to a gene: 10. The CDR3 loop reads CASRRPGGLRETQYF. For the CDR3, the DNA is TGTGCCAGCAGGCGCCCAGGGGGCCTTCGAGAGACCCAGTACTTC.

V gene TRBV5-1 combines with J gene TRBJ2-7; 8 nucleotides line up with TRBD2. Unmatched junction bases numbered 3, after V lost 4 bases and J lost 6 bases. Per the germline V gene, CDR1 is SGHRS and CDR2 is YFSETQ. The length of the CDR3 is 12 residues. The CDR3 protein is CASSLTSGEQYF. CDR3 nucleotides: TGCGCCAGCAGCCTAACTAGCGGCGAGCAGTACTTC.

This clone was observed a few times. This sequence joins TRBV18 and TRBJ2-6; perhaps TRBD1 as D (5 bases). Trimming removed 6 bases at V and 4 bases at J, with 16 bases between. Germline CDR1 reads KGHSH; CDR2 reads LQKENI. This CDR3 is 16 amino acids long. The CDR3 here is CASSGSAGLGANVLTF. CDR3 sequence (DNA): TGTGCCAGCTCCGGATCGGCAGGGTTAGGGGCCAACGTCCTGACTTTC.

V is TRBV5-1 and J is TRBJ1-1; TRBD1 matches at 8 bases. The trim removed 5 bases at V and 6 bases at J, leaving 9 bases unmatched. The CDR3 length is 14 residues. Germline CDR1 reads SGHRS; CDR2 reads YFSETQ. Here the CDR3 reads CASRQGGRAAEAFF. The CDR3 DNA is TGCGCCAGCAGACAGGGGGGCAGGGCTGCTGAAGCTTTCTTT.

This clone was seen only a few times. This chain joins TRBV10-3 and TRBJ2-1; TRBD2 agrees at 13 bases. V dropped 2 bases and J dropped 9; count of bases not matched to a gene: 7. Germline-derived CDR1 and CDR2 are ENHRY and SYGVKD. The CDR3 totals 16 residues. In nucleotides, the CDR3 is TGTGCCATCAGTGAGATGACCGGACTAGCGGGGGCTGAGCAGTTCTTC. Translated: CAISEMTGLAGAEQFF.

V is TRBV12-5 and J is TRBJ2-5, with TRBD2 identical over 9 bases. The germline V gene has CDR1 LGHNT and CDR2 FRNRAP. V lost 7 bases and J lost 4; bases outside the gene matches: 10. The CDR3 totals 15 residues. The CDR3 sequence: CASAPGLAGAETQYF. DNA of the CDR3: TGTGCTAGTGCCCCGGGACTAGCAGGCGCAGAGACCCAGTACTTC.

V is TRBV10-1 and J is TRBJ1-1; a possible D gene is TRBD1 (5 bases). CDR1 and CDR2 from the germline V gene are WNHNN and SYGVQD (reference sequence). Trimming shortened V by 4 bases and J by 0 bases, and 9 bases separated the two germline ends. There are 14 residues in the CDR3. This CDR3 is CASSAQGMNTEAFF. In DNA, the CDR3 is TGCGCCAGCAGTGCGCAGGGAATGAACACTGAAGCTTTCTTT.

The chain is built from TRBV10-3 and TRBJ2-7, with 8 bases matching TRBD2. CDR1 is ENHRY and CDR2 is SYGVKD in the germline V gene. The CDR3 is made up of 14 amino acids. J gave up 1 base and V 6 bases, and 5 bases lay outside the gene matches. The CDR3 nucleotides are TGTGCCATCAGCAGGACTAGCAGTTCCTACGAGCAGTACTTC. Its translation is CAISRTSSSYEQYF.

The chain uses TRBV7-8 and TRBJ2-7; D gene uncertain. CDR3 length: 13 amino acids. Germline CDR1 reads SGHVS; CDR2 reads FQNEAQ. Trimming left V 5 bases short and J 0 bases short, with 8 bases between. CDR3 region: CASSGANSYEQYF. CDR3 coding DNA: TGTGCCAGCAGCGGAGCAAACTCCTACGAGCAGTACTTC.

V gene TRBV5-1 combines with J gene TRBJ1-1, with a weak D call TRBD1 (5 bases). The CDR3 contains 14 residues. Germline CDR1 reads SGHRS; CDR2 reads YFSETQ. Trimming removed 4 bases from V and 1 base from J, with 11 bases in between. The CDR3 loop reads CASSPGLSNTEAFF. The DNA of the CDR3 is TGCGCCAGCAGCCCGGGACTGTCGAACACTGAAGCTTTCTTT.

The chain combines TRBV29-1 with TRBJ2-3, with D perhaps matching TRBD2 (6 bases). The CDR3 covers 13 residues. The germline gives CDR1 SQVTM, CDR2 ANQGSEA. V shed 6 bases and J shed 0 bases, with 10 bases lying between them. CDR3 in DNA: TGCAGCGTCCGGGGGATCAGCACAGATACGCAGTATTTT. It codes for CSVRGISTDTQYF.

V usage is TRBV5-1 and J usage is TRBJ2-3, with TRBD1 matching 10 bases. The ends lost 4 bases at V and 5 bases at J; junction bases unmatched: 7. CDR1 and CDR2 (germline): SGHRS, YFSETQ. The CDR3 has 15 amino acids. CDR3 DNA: TGCGCCAGCAGCCCCCGGACAGGGGGTCTAGATACGCAGTATTTT. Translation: CASSPRTGGLDTQYF.

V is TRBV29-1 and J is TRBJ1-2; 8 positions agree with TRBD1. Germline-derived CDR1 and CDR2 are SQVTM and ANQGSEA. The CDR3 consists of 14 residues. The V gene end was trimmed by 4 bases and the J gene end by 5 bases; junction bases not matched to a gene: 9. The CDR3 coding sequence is TGCAGCGTTGCTACAGGGGGGATGGTTTATGGCTACACCTTC. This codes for CSVATGGMVYGYTF.

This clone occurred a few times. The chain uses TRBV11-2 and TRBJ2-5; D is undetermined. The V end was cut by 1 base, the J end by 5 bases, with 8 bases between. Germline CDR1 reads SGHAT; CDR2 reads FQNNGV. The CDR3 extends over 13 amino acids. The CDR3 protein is CASSLGRLETQYF. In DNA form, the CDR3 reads TGTGCCAGCAGCTTAGGGCGGCTGGAGACCCAGTACTTC.